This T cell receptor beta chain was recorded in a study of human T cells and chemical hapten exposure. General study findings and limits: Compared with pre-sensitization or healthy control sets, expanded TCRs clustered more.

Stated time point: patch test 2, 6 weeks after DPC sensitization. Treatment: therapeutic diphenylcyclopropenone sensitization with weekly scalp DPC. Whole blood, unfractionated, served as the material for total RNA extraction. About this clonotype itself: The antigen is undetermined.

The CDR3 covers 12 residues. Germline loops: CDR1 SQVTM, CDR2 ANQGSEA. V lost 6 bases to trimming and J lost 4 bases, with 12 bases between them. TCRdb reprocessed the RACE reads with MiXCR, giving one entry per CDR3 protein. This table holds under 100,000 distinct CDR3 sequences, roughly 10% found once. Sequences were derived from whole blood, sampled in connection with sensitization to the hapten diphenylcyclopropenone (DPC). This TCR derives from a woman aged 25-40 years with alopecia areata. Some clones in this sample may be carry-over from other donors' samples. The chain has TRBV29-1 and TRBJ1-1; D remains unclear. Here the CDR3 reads CSVAGHGTEAFF. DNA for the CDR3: TGCAGCGTCGCAGGTCATGGCACTGAAGCTTTCTTT.